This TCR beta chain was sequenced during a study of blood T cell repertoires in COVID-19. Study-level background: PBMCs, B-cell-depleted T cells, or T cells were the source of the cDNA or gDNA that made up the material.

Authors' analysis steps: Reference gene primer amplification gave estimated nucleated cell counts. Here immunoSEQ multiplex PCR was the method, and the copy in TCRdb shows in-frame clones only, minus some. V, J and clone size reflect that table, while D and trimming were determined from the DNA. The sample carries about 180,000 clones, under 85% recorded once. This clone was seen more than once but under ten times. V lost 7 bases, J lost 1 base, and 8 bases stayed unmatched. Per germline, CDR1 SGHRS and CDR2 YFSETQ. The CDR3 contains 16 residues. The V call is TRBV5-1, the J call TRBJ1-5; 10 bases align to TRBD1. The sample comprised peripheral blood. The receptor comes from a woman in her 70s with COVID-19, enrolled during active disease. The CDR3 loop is CASPKTGGESNQPQHF. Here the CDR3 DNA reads TGCGCCAGCCCGAAGACAGGGGGCGAGAGCAATCAGCCCCAGCATTTT.